The entry below describes one T cell receptor (beta chain). Per the study methods: The assay estimated nucleated cells by amplifying reference gene primers. Some clones are missing from TCRdb's copy, which holds only in-frame ones; the method was immunoSEQ multiplex PCR. D and trimming were read from the DNA, whereas the V and J calls and clone size are those reported in that table. Among fewer than 120,000 clones listed, 65% to 80% were seen once. This sample was taken from a study of blood T cell repertoires in COVID-19. Study context: Both acute and convalescent COVID-19 samples were obtained from the United States, Italy and Spain. Sources were T cells, B-cell-depleted T cells, or PBMCs; the material itself was cDNA or gDNA.

Trimming pared 1 base from V and 9 bases from J, leaving 12 bases between. The CDR3 covers 13 residues. This chain joins TRBV12-3 or TRBV12-4 and TRBJ1-1; TRBD1 might be the D (5 bases). The clonotype was recovered from a woman in her sixties or seventies with acute or convalescent COVID-19. What was sequenced was peripheral blood. Here the CDR3 reads CASSLEENRQAFF. CDR3 DNA: TGTGCCAGCAGTTTAGAGGAGAACAGGCAAGCTTTCTTT.